This T cell receptor beta chain stems from a study of CD8+ T cells in alopecia areata. Across the study: Tofacitinib therapy took 6 to 18 months; 6 months off drug came after. Severity in treated patients was scored by percentage of scalp area affected.

On this clone itself: Its target is not known.

Findings and limits, study-wide: Lesional scalp, notably in alopecia totalis/universalis, had clonality above that of normal scalp.

Noted treatment: oral pan-JAK inhibitor, 5-10 mg twice daily. Reverse transcribed after extraction, RNA yielded cDNA as the sequencing template. Sequenced by immunoSEQ multiplex PCR; TCRdb stores in-frame clones only, minus some. Seen here are 75,000 to 80,000 clones, around 61% observed once, and the top ten hold less than 25%. This CDR3 has 14 amino acids. Trimming took off 1 base at V and 1 base at J, with 7 bases between the two ends. Germline lookup yields CDR1 SGHVS and CDR2 FQNEAQ. This specimen was CD8+ T cells sorted from blood, taken at week 24, from a patient treated with tofacitinib. The receptor comes from a human donor with alopecia areata. The V call is TRBV7-8, the J call TRBJ1-1; D not resolved. CDR3 amino acids: CASSLGWTNTEAFF. The CDR3 nucleotides read TGTGCCAGCAGCTTAGGGTGGACGAACACTGAAGCTTTCTTT.